This T cell receptor beta chain comes out of a study of vaccination and CD4 T cells after COVID-19. Study information: Median draw time for post-COVID samples was approximately 94 days post-diagnosis (range 35 to 161). Cells were stimulated with overlapping spike peptide pools from SARS-CoV-2, HCoV-NL63, HCoV-OC43 and HCoV-229E.

Treatment described: roughly nine-day PBMC culture with coronavirus spike peptide pools or control peptides (ViraFEST assay). Positive PCR tests came between March and December 2020, ahead of the US Alpha, Beta and Delta variants. Cultured CD4+ T cell DNA was sequenced using the Oncomine TCR Beta short-read assay. TCRdb re-called the PCR reads with MiXCR, one entry per CDR3 protein. The sample shows about 20,000 distinct CDR3 sequences, 65% to 70% of them seen only once. The V end lost 5 bases, the J end lost 8 bases, and 15 bases lay between the germline ends. The V gene's germline CDR1 is SEHNR and CDR2 FQNEAQ (reference sequence). This CDR3 has 13 residues. Concerning this clonotype: Its specificity is not known.

This sequence was found in a human donor who had recovered from COVID-19. The rearrangement links TRBV7-9 to TRBJ1-2; D not resolved. The sample consisted of CD4+ T cells from blood, cultured in vitro. The CDR3 loop reads CASSPPLEGGYTF. For the CDR3, the DNA is TGTGCCAGCAGCCCACCTTTGGAGGGAGGCTACACCTTC.